Presented here are 22 T cell receptor beta chains from one specimen sequenced in a study of graft-versus-host responses after intestinal transplantation. The table came from immunoSEQ multiplex PCR; TCRdb's copy has only in-frame clones and leaves some out. The table lists 90,000 to 120,000 clones, 87% of them singletons. The antigens for these receptors are not known. The input for sequencing was unstimulated CD4+ T cells sorted from spleen or lymph node cells, taken before intestinal transplant. Receptors originate from a human donor who received an intestinal transplant.

V gene TRBV6-5 combines with J gene TRBJ1-1; D is unresolved. The CDR3 spans 14 residues. The germline V gene encodes CDR1 MNHEY and CDR2 SVGAGI. Trimming removed 2 bases at V and 4 bases at J, with 11 bases between. The CDR3 DNA sequence: TGTGCCAGCAGTTACACTACTGGAGGCACTGAAGCTTTCTTT. Amino acid sequence: CASSYTTGGTEAFF.

This chain links TRBV7-3 with TRBJ1-1; D ambiguous. Germline V gene data show CDR1 as SGHTA and CDR2 as FQGTGA. V dropped 6 bases and J dropped 0 bases, with 8 bases sitting between them. The CDR3 is made up of 13 amino acids. In nucleotides, the CDR3 is TGTGCCAGCAGAATCAGCATGAACACTGAAGCTTTCTTT. Protein sequence: CASRISMNTEAFF.

This chain uses TRBV27 with TRBJ2-1, with D unclear. The CDR3 has 14 residues. Germline values: CDR1 MNHEY, CDR2 SMNVEV (reference sequence). The ends were cut back, 7 bases at V and 10 bases at J, with 20 bases in the middle. The CDR3 is CASKRTVGLGEQFF. For the CDR3, the DNA is TGTGCCAGCAAACGGACGGTGGGTTTGGGAGAGCAGTTCTTC.

As regards this clone: Compared with germline, one end of the junction differs, possibly owing to a read error. V and J are TRBV10-3 and TRBJ1-3; TRBD1 matches at 7 bases. This CDR3 has 16 amino acids. Germline V lookup: CDR1 ENHRY, CDR2 SYGVKD. DNA for the CDR3: TGTGCCCTCAGGGGGGAACAGGGCAGCTCTGGAAACACCATATATTTT. This sequence encodes CALRGEQGSSGNTIYF.

This sequence joins TRBV7-9 and TRBJ1-4; TRBD1 is a possible D gene (5 bases). CDR1 SEHNR and CDR2 FQNEAQ come from the germline V gene (reference sequence). Trimming took 5 bases from V and 4 from J, leaving 14 bases between them. This CDR3 is 15 amino acids long. As DNA, the CDR3 is TGTGCCAGCAGCCCACATGGAAGGGGTAATGAAAAACTGTTTTTT. It codes for CASSPHGRGNEKLFF.

The chain joins TRBV7-6 to TRBJ1-5, with D unresolved. Trimming cost V 1 base and J 2 bases, with 9 bases left between them. The CDR3 totals 15 residues. CDR1 is SGHVS, CDR2 FNYEAQ, per germline. Here the CDR3 DNA reads TGTGCCAGCAGCTTAGATAGCTGGGGCAATCAGCCCCAGCATTTT. Its translation: CASSLDSWGNQPQHF.

The chain has TRBV11-3 and TRBJ2-1, with 7 bases matching TRBD2. CDR1 SGHNT and CDR2 YENEEA come from the germline V gene. The J segment lost 0 bases and the V segment lost 5 bases, leaving 7 bases of the junction unmatched. The CDR3 sequence is 16 residues long. CDR3 residues: CASSLRGGSSYNEQFF. The CDR3 DNA reads TGTGCCAGCAGCCTTCGCGGGGGAAGCTCCTACAATGAGCAGTTCTTC.

V is TRBV5-4 and J is TRBJ1-1; a possible D gene is TRBD1 (5 bases). From germline, CDR1 is SGHNT and CDR2 YYREEE (reference sequence). The CDR3 loop spans 14 amino acids. V lost 0 bases, J lost 4 bases, and 10 bases lay in between. The CDR3 DNA sequence: TGTGCCAGCAGCTTGGACAGGTCGTCCACTGAAGCTTTCTTT. It is translated as CASSLDRSSTEAFF.

This rearrangement joins TRBV5-4 to TRBJ2-4; D is uncertain. From germline, CDR1 is SGHNT and CDR2 YYREEE (reference sequence). V was clipped by 2 bases and J by 1 base, with 10 bases between them. This CDR3 comprises 15 residues. CDR3 bases: TGTGCCAGCAGCTTAGACTTAGGGGCCAAAAACATTCAGTACTTC. This sequence encodes CASSLDLGAKNIQYF.

V is TRBV7-6 and J is TRBJ2-1; D call uncertain. CDR3 length equals 13 residues. Trimming took off 1 base at V and 5 bases at J, with 6 bases between the two ends. The germline V gene has CDR1 SGHVS and CDR2 FNYEAQ. As DNA, the CDR3 is TGTGCCAGCAGCTTAGTAGGGAACAATGAGCAGTTCTTC. It specifies CASSLVGNNEQFF.

The gene calls are TRBV5-4 and TRBJ1-2; D is unclear. CDR1 SGHNT and CDR2 YYREEE come from the germline V gene (reference sequence). V shed 0 bases and J shed 5 bases, with 8 bases lying between them. The CDR3 covers 13 residues. The CDR3 DNA is TGTGCCAGCAGCTTGGCTGCAGAGTATGGCTACACCTTC. Translated: CASSLAAEYGYTF. Full variable domain (missing parts from reference TRBV5-4 and TRBJ1-2): ETGVTQSPTHLIKTRGQQVTLRCSSQSGHNTVSWYQQALGQGPQFIFQYYREEENGRGNFPPRFSGLQFPNYSSELNVNALELDDSALYLCASSLAAEYGYTFGSGTRLTVV.

J is TRBJ2-5 and V is TRBV7-7; TRBD2 aligns across 8 bases. The CDR3 is made up of 15 amino acids. Germline V gene sequence: CDR1 SSHAT, CDR2 FNYEAQ (reference sequence). V gave up 5 bases and J gave up 2 bases; unmatched junction bases: 7. The CDR3 region is CASSQTGTRQETQYF. DNA for the CDR3: TGTGCCAGCAGCCAAACCGGGACTAGGCAAGAGACCCAGTACTTC.

The chain links TRBV5-1 to TRBJ2-5; possibly TRBD1 for D (5 bases). Per germline, CDR1 SGHRS and CDR2 YFSETQ. V lost 0 bases and J 5 bases, leaving 14 bases between the germline ends. The CDR3 has 15 amino acids. The CDR3 sequence: CASSLGQGQRETQYF. The CDR3 nucleotides read TGCGCCAGCAGCTTGGGGCAGGGCCAGAGGGAGACCCAGTACTTC.

This rearrangement joins TRBV6-6 to TRBJ2-1; 10 bases are a match to TRBD1. V shed 6 bases, J shed 9 bases, and the junction held 8 bases outside the gene matches. This CDR3 region has 14 residues. Germline-derived CDR1 and CDR2 are MNHNY and SVGAGI (reference sequence). The chain's CDR3 is CASRPPGQGTEQFF. Written as DNA, the CDR3 is TGTGCCAGCAGGCCGCCGGGACAGGGGACTGAGCAGTTCTTC.

This clone occurred once. The rearrangement joins TRBV5-5 to TRBJ2-5; D is uncertain. V was pared by 6 bases and J by 4 bases, with 10 bases between. Germline CDR1 SGHKS, CDR2 YYEKEE (reference sequence). This CDR3 has 12 amino acids. Here the CDR3 DNA reads TGTGCCAGCATGGTTAGTTCAGAGACCCAGTACTTC. It translates to CASMVSSETQYF.

This clone appeared a few times. This sequence joins TRBV5-1 and TRBJ2-7; D is possibly TRBD1 or TRBD2 (5 bases each). The CDR3 runs to 14 residues. The V gene lost 2 bases and the J gene lost 2 bases, with 11 bases spanning the gap. The germline gives CDR1 SGHRS, CDR2 YFSETQ. This CDR3 is CASSLTGTTYEQYF. DNA of the CDR3: TGCGCCAGCAGCTTAACCGGGACCACCTACGAGCAGTACTTC.

A single count supports this clone. The V gene is TRBV5-1, the J gene TRBJ2-1, with 9 bases identical to TRBD1. CDR3 length: 16 residues. Germline V gene data show CDR1 as SGHRS and CDR2 as YFSETQ. V trimming: 0 bases; J trimming: 0 bases; junction bases outside the gene matches: 1. CDR3 DNA: TGCGCCAGCAGCTTGGACAGGGGGCTCTCCTACAATGAGCAGTTCTTC. Translation gives CASSLDRGLSYNEQFF.

The chain recombines TRBV6-5 with TRBJ2-5; D is perhaps TRBD1 or TRBD2 (6 bases each). The CDR3 sequence is 11 residues long. V gave up 8 bases and J gave up 6 bases, with 10 bases separating them. Germline CDR1 is MNHEY and CDR2 is SVGAGI. CDR3 sequence reads: CASEGGKTQYF. The CDR3 region has the DNA TGTGCCAGCGAGGGGGGCAAGACCCAGTACTTC.

V and J are TRBV29-1 and TRBJ2-7; D could derive from TRBD1 or TRBD2 (5 bases each). Germline loops: CDR1 SQVTM, CDR2 ANQGSEA. V was clipped by 6 bases and J by 7 bases, with 22 bases between them. The CDR3 has 14 residues. The DNA of the CDR3 is TGCAGCGTGGGGGACGTGGGGCGGGCGGATGAGCAGTACTTC. Translated, it gives CSVGDVGRADEQYF.

This chain connects TRBV6-1 to TRBJ1-3; TRBD1 matches at 8 bases. With V trimmed by 6 bases and J by 6 bases, 7 bases remained unmatched. The V gene's germline CDR1 is MNHNS and CDR2 SASEGT. The CDR3 length is 14 residues. The CDR3, as DNA: TGTGCCAGCAGATGGACAGGGCGAGAAAACACCATATATTTT. Its translation is CASRWTGRENTIYF.

The chain is built from TRBV30 and TRBJ2-3; TRBD2 matches 10 bases. The CDR3 is 20 residues long. The V and J ends lost 3 bases and 0 bases, in that order; junction bases with no gene match: 18. Germline V gives CDR1 GTSNPN, CDR2 SVGIG (reference sequence). The CDR3 DNA reads TGTGCCTGGAGCGAACCCCTTTCACCTTCTAGCGGGAGAAGCACAGATACGCAGTATTTT. Encoded protein: CAWSEPLSPSSGRSTDTQYF.

V usage is TRBV6-4 and J usage is TRBJ2-7; no clear D. V was cut by 6 bases and J by 9 bases, with 15 bases left in between. The germline CDR1 and CDR2 sequences are MRHNA and SNTAGT. This CDR3 has 12 residues. In nucleotides, the CDR3 is TGTGCCAGCAGAGACCGCCGACCCTTGCAGTACTTC. It yields the protein CASRDRRPLQYF.